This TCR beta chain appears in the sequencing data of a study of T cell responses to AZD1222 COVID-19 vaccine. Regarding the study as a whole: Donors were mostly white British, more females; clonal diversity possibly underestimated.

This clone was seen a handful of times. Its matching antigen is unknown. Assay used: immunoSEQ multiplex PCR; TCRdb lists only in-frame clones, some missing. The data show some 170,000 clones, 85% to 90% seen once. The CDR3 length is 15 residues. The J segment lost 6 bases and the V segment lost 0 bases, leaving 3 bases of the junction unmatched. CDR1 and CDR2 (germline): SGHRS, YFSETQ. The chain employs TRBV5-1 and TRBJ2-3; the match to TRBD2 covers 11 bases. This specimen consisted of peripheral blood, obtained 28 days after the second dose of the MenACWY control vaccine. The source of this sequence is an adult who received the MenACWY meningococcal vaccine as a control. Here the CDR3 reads CASSLELAGGDTQYF. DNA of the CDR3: TGCGCCAGCAGCTTGGAATTAGCGGGAGGGGATACGCAGTATTTT.